Listed below are T cell receptor beta chains from one sample, sequenced in a study of T cell repertoires in cytomegalovirus infection. The antigens of these receptors remain unknown. TCRdb redid the calling of the reads with MiXCR, one entry per CDR3 protein. Here the sample spans some 200,000 distinct CDR3 sequences, roughly two fifths being singletons. The sequences come from CD8+ T cells from cultured PBMCs, collected from culture after CMV antigen stimulation. The receptors were sampled from a human donor in good health (CMV status not recorded). Some clones in this sample may be carry-over from other donors' samples. The CDR3 runs from the conserved cysteine through the conserved F or W. Fields, in order: CDR3 protein, V gene, J gene, clone size. A clone size is listed for some rows: how often the clone was seen (once, few, many), or a class if it is expanded.

CDR3: CASSLDLAGELFF
V: TRBV7-8
J: TRBJ2-2
size: few

CDR3: CASSIAKGLAGPYNEQFF
V: TRBV19
J: TRBJ2-1
size: -

CDR3: CASSPNRGLSYEQYF
V: TRBV7-8
J: TRBJ2-7
size: few

CDR3: CASSLAPIQETQYF
V: TRBV7-9
J: TRBJ2-5
size: -

CDR3: CASSPVLHNEQFF
V: TRBV7-7
J: TRBJ2-1
size: -

CDR3: CASSDGANTDTQYF
V: TRBV6-1
J: TRBJ2-3
size: -

CDR3: CASSPTGTRETQYF
V: TRBV6-8
J: TRBJ2-5
size: -

CDR3: CASSSSPGLVPHEQYF
V: TRBV7-2
J: TRBJ2-7
size: many

CDR3: CASSSGLAGTGELFF
V: TRBV7-9
J: TRBJ2-2
size: -

CDR3: CASNLGEDTQYF
V: TRBV11-2
J: TRBJ2-3
size: few

CDR3: CASRPGTGVDNEQFF
V: TRBV6-6
J: TRBJ2-1
size: -

CDR3: CASSPTTGKLNYGYTF
V: TRBV12-3/TRBV12-4
J: TRBJ1-2
size: few

CDR3: CSARVGRPYEQYF
V: TRBV20-1
J: TRBJ2-7
size: -

CDR3: CASRSDRRTGSFGNEQFF
V: TRBV7-8
J: TRBJ2-1
size: -

CDR3: CASSLGLAEVEQFF
V: TRBV7-8
J: TRBJ2-1
size: -

CDR3: CASSGGQVLPNQPQHF
V: TRBV6-1
J: TRBJ1-5
size: -

CDR3: CSVEDLRGEDSYEQYF
V: TRBV29-1
J: TRBJ2-7
size: few

CDR3: CSARVGVNTEAFF
V: TRBV20-1
J: TRBJ1-1
size: -

CDR3: CASSETGESEAFF
V: TRBV9
J: TRBJ1-1
size: -

CDR3: CASSQGTNYGYTF
V: TRBV4-1
J: TRBJ1-2
size: -

CDR3: CASSLGQGHYGYTF
V: TRBV7-9
J: TRBJ1-2
size: -

CDR3: CASSIERGLRYTGELFF
V: TRBV19
J: TRBJ2-2
size: -

CDR3: CASSLYGFQYF
V: TRBV5-3
J: TRBJ2-5
size: -

CDR3: CASSLDPGTENTEAFF
V: TRBV11-2
J: TRBJ1-1
size: -

CDR3: CASSFLAGEVTGELFF
V: TRBV7-6
J: TRBJ2-2
size: many

CDR3: CASFRLAGGPGELFF
V: TRBV27
J: TRBJ2-2
size: few

CDR3: CASSLGGGVNEQFF
V: TRBV4-1
J: TRBJ2-1
size: few

CDR3: CATSSRDRGLGGYTF
V: TRBV15
J: TRBJ1-2
size: -

CDR3: CASSLTRHGVYNSPLHF
V: TRBV5-6
J: TRBJ1-6
size: -